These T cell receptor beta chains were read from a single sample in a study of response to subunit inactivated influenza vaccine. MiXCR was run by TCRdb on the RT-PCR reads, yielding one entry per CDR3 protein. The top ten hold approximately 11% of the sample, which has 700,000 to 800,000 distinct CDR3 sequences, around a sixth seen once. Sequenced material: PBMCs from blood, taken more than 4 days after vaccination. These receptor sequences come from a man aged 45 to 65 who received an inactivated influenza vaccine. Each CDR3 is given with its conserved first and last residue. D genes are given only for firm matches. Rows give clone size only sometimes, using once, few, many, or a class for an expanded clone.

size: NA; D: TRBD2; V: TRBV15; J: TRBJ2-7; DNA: TGTGCCACCAGCAGCTCCCCCTCTAGCGGGTACGAGCAGTACTTC; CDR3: CATSSSPSSGYEQYF
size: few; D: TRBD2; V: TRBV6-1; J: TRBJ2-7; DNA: TGTGCCAGCAGTGAGTGGGGGGGACGGGAGTACGAGCAGTACTTC; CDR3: CASSEWGGREYEQYF
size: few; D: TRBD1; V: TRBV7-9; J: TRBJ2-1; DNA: TGTGCCAGCAGCGTTACAGGGGGTACTTACAATGAGCAGTTCTTC; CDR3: CASSVTGGTYNEQFF
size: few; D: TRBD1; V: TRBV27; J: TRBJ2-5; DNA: TGTGCCAGCAGTGGACAGGGTGGGACCCAGTACTTC; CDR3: CASSGQGGTQYF
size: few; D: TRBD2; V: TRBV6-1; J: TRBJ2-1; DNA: TGTGCCAGCAGATGGACTAGCGGGTACAATGAGCAGTTCTTC; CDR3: CASRWTSGYNEQFF
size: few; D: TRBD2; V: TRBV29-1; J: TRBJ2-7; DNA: TGCAGCGTTGCTGGTAGCGGGAGCTCCTACGAGCAGTACTTC; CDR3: CSVAGSGSSYEQYF
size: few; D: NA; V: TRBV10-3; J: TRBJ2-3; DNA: TGTGCCATCAGTGAGTCGGCCAGGGGCACAGATACGCAGTATTTT; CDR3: CAISESARGTDTQYF
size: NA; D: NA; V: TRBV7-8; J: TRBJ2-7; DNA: TGTGCCAGCAGCACGTACCCGACAGGCGCCTACGAGCAGTACTTC; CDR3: CASSTYPTGAYEQYF
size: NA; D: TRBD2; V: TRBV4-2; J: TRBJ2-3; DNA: TGTGCCAGCAGCCCCGGGGGACTAGCGTCGACAGATACGCAGTATTTT; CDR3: CASSPGGLASTDTQYF
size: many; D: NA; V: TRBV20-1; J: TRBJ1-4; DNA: TGCAGTGCGGGGAGAGGATTGGATGAAAAACTGTTTTTT; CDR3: CSAGRGLDEKLFF
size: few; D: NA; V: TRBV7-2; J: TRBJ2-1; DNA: TGTGCCAGCAGCCGGACCGCACAAGGGTCCTACAATGAGCAGTTCTTC; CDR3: CASSRTAQGSYNEQFF
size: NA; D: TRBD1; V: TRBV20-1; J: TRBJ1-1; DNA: TGCAGTGCTAGGGACAGGGCGGTTTTTGAAGCTTTCTTT; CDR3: CSARDRAVFEAFF
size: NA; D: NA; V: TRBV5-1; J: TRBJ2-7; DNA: TGCGCCAGCACGGTTGGAACACAGGGTTACGAGCAGTACTTC; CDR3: CASTVGTQGYEQYF
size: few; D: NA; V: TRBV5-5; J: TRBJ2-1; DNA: TGTGCCAGCAGCTTGGGGGGCAGGGCAGGAGGTGAGCAGTTCTTC; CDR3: CASSLGGRAGGEQFF
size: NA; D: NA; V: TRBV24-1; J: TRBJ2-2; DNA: TGTGCCACCAGTGATGTGGGGCGGAACACCGGGGAGCTGTTTTTT; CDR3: CATSDVGRNTGELFF
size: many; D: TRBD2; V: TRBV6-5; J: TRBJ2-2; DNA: TGTGCCAGCAGTTACTACGTGCGAGCGGGGGGCGGGGAGCTGTTTTTT; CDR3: CASSYYVRAGGGELFF
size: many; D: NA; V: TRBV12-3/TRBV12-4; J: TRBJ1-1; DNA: TGTGCCAGCAGTTTATTCGGGGCAGGTAAAGATGAAGCTTTCTTT; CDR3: CASSLFGAGKDEAFF
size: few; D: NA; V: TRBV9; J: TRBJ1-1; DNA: TGTGCCAGCAGCGTCTCCCTGGGGGGGTGGGGCACTGAAGCTTTCTTT; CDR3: CASSVSLGGWGTEAFF
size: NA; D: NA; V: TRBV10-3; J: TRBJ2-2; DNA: TGTGCCATCAGCCCCTCACTCGGCACCGGGGAGCTGTTTTTT; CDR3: CAISPSLGTGELFF
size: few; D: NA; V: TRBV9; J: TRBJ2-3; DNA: TGTGCCAGCAGCGCAGAAGCGGGACAAGACACAGATACGCAGTATTTT; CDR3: CASSAEAGQDTDTQYF
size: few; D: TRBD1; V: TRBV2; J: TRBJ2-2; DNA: TGTGCCAGCAGTGAAGTCGACAGGGAAACCGGGGAGCTGTTTTTT; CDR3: CASSEVDRETGELFF
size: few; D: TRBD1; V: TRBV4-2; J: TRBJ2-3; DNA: TGTGCCAGCAGCCAAGATTGGACAGGGGGCACAGATACGCAGTATTTT; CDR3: CASSQDWTGGTDTQYF
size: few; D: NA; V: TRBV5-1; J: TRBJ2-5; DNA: TGCGCCAGCAGCTATACAGGGCCTGCGGAGACCCAGTACTTC; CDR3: CASSYTGPAETQYF
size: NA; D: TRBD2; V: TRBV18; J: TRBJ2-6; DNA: TGTGCCAGCTCACCCCAACTAGCGGGGGGCTCTGGGGCCAACGTCCTGACTTTC; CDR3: CASSPQLAGGSGANVLTF
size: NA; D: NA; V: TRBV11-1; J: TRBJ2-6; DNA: TGTGCCAGCAGCTTAGCTTTCGGGGAACAGACCAGTACTGGGGCCAACGTCCTGACTTTC; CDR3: CASSLAFGEQTSTGANVLTF
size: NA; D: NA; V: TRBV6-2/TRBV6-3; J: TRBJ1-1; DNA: TGTGCCAGCAGTTACGGAGGCCTCAAAGCTTTCTTT; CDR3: CASSYGGLKAFF